These T cell receptor beta chains were read from a single sample in a study of Graves' ophthalmopathy and Graves' hyperthyroidism. Each CDR3 protein gets one entry after TCRdb re-called the multiplex PCR reads with MiXCR. The data show about 550,000 distinct CDR3 sequences, approximately 35% seen once. The sample consisted of peripheral blood or thyroid tissue (not recorded which). The receptors were gathered from an adult man with Graves' hyperthyroidism. CDR3s include the opening cysteine and the closing phenylalanine or tryptophan. The order of the fields is clone size, V gene, D gene, J gene, CDR3 protein, CDR3 DNA. The D gene is left open where the match is weak. Clone size is stated in some rows and not others, as once, few, many or a class when expanded.

clone_size: NA; v_call: TRBV9; d_call: NA; j_call: TRBJ2-6; cdr3_aa: CASSLRTF; cdr3_nt: TGTGCCAGCAGCCTCCGGACTTTC
clone_size: many; v_call: TRBV4-2; d_call: NA; j_call: TRBJ2-5; cdr3_aa: CASSPEGKETQYF; cdr3_nt: TGTGCCAGCAGCCCTGAAGGGAAAGAGACCCAGTACTTC
clone_size: NA; v_call: TRBV6-1; d_call: NA; j_call: TRBJ2-3; cdr3_aa: CASSEAYTDTQYF; cdr3_nt: TGTGCCAGCAGTGAAGCCTACACAGATACGCAGTATTTT
clone_size: NA; v_call: TRBV29-1; d_call: NA; j_call: TRBJ2-5; cdr3_aa: CSVEDRHTETQYF; cdr3_nt: TGCAGCGTGGAAGACAGACATACCGAGACCCAGTACTTC
clone_size: NA; v_call: TRBV12-3/TRBV12-4; d_call: TRBD1; j_call: TRBJ2-7; cdr3_aa: CASSSGTGVFSSYEQYF; cdr3_nt: TGTGCCAGCAGTAGTGGGACAGGGGTTTTTAGTTCCTACGAGCAGTACTTC
clone_size: once; v_call: TRBV5-1; d_call: TRBD1; j_call: TRBJ1-1; cdr3_aa: CASSLGTGTGRMNTEAFF; cdr3_nt: TGCGCCAGCAGCTTGGGCACCGGGACAGGGAGAATGAACACTGAAGCTTTCTTT
clone_size: many; v_call: TRBV24-1; d_call: NA; j_call: TRBJ1-4; cdr3_aa: CATSDAEGTDEKLFF; cdr3_nt: TGTGCCACCAGTGATGCCGAAGGGACGGATGAAAAACTGTTTTTT
clone_size: NA; v_call: TRBV27; d_call: TRBD1; j_call: TRBJ1-6; cdr3_aa: CASSGRTGAAYNSPLHF; cdr3_nt: TGTGCCAGCAGTGGCCGGACAGGGGCGGCCTATAATTCACCCCTCCACTTT
clone_size: many; v_call: TRBV7-6; d_call: NA; j_call: TRBJ2-2; cdr3_aa: CASSLAGGANTEELFF; cdr3_nt: TGTGCCAGCAGCTTAGCAGGGGGGGCGAACACCGAGGAGCTGTTTTTT
clone_size: NA; v_call: TRBV10-3; d_call: NA; j_call: TRBJ1-4; cdr3_aa: CASRPSGASNEKLFF; cdr3_nt: TGTGCCAGCAGGCCCTCCGGGGCGTCTAATGAAAAACTGTTTTTT
clone_size: NA; v_call: TRBV12-3/TRBV12-4; d_call: TRBD1; j_call: TRBJ1-1; cdr3_aa: CASGPGQGPETEAFF; cdr3_nt: TGTGCCAGCGGCCCCGGACAGGGACCGGAGACTGAAGCTTTCTTT
clone_size: NA; v_call: TRBV5-6; d_call: TRBD2; j_call: TRBJ2-3; cdr3_aa: CASSLLSRTSLPDTQYF; cdr3_nt: TGTGCCAGCAGCTTATTAAGTAGGACTAGTTTGCCGGATACGCAGTATTTT
clone_size: NA; v_call: TRBV20-1; d_call: TRBD1; j_call: TRBJ1-5; cdr3_aa: CSARPGTGGGQPQHF; cdr3_nt: TGCAGTGCTAGACCCGGGACAGGGGGAGGCCAGCCCCAGCATTTT
clone_size: once; v_call: TRBV12-3/TRBV12-4; d_call: NA; j_call: TRBJ2-7; cdr3_aa: CASSTVTGEQYF; cdr3_nt: TGTGCCAGCAGTACAGTCACCGGGGAGCAGTACTTC
clone_size: many; v_call: TRBV6-5; d_call: TRBD1; j_call: TRBJ2-2; cdr3_aa: CASSLDPGQGNANTGELFF; cdr3_nt: TGTGCCAGCAGTCTTGATCCGGGACAGGGGAATGCGAACACCGGGGAGCTGTTTTTT
clone_size: NA; v_call: TRBV7-3; d_call: NA; j_call: TRBJ1-1; cdr3_aa: CASSEGRGNTEAFF; cdr3_nt: TGTGCCAGCAGTGAAGGGAGAGGGAACACTGAAGCTTTCTTT
clone_size: NA; v_call: TRBV12-3/TRBV12-4; d_call: TRBD1; j_call: TRBJ1-1; cdr3_aa: CASSLGGMTGSRAFF; cdr3_nt: TGTGCCAGCAGTTTAGGGGGCATGACAGGGTCGCGAGCTTTCTTT